This T cell receptor (beta chain) emerged from a study of cytomegalovirus exposure and HLA in healthy donors. Overall study results and limits: Among immune exposure information, only CMV serostatus was available. The study dropped some indistinguishable V segments, TRBV6-2 and TRBV6-3 among them. Across donors, presence/absence analyses took sequencing depth to be roughly uniform. Common viral pathogens seemed to be connected with several of the most significant clusters, according to a later analysis.

A note on this clone: Antigen unknown.

The PCR used 60 Vbeta and 13 Jbeta primers. TCRdb's table, derived via immunoSEQ multiplex PCR, lists solely in-frame clones and lacks some. The table shows fewer than 120,000 clones, with 76% occurring only once. Per germline, CDR1 MGHRA and CDR2 YSYEKL. V was pared by 6 bases and J by 6 bases, with 15 bases between. This CDR3 has 13 residues. The chain links TRBV4-1 to TRBJ2-7, with D unresolved. This clonotype was sampled from a man in his thirties or forties in good health and CMV-seropositive. The material sequenced was PBMCs. CDR3 residues: CASSPPSRGEQYF. In DNA, the CDR3 is TGCGCCAGCAGTCCCCCCTCCAGAGGCGAGCAGTACTTC.